This entry is about one T cell receptor beta chain. This clone was counted only a few times. This clone's antigen is unknown. No much larger clone is present one base from it, and per-base qualities are unavailable. This sample was taken from a study of cytomegalovirus exposure and HLA in healthy donors (dated by TCRdb to between 2016 and 2019). About the investigation overall: According to a later analysis, the roughly 130 validation repertoires were produced on the same platform as the 666 repertoires of the first cohort. The study was designed to test whether signatures of past pathogen exposure could be identified by cataloging public T cell receptors. Along with the approximately 650-subject first cohort, a separate validation cohort of over 90 different subjects was used. To predict cytomegalovirus infection status, the study combined high-throughput TCR immunosequencing, statistical association of individual TCRs with disease status, and machine learning. What the study reported, not specific to this receptor: The classifier was reported to diagnose cytomegalovirus status with high specificity and sensitivity in both the original cohort and the validation cohort. The authors suggested that the approach could potentially be generalized to other disease states and immunological phenotypes. In vitro tests confirmed that a few of the cytomegalovirus-associated TCR beta chains recognize cytomegalovirus antigens. In the study, some 180 TCR beta chains were listed as associated with cytomegalovirus. A later analysis had no HLA typing for the validation cohort, so co-occurrence there was scored across all 120 repertoires. Subsequent analysis determined that TCRs grouped into clusters in the first cohort also showed a tendency toward co-occurrence across the 120 or so validation repertoires, and 94% of cluster scores exceeded 0. While some public TCRs were present in many individuals, most TCR sequences turned up only very rarely across donors.

The donors were included in the validation cohort of approximately 120 subjects, a group kept apart from the roughly 610-subject first cohort. The library was built by means of the immunoSEQ multiplex PCR assay. The published analysis was carried out like this. A statistical classification framework was built to diagnose cytomegalovirus status from the catalog of TCR beta chain sequences. Imported from immuneACCESS, the table was reduced by TCRdb to in-frame sequences with V and J called. These copies leave out some clones; in studies compared against another copy, an unresolved V gene accounts for under half, and the cause of the remainder is not known. V and J calls and clone size are as listed in that table; D and trimming were resolved from the DNA. This sample comprises over 110,000 clones, around 87% of them detected only once. The top ten constitute under 9% of the sample. From the cysteine through the phenylalanine, the CDR3 covers 11 amino acids. Only CDR3 DNA remains: 33 bases, in frame from the first base. V is pared back by 3 bases and J by 4 bases, with 6 bases lying between the germline termini. The germline V gene encodes CDR1 SQVTM and CDR2 ANQGSEA.

The chain is encoded by TRBV29-1 joined to TRBJ1-1, with TRBD1 tentatively as D gene (6 bases match). This TCR was sampled from a man aged 18 to 29 in good health and CMV-seropositive. Input material: PBMCs. The nucleotide sequence is TGCAGCGTTGACAGGGGCACTGAAGCTTTCTTT. Translated, this is CSVDRGTEAFF.